Below are 21 T cell receptor beta chains sequenced from a single sample in a study of blood T cell repertoires in COVID-19. Sequencing was performed with immunoSEQ multiplex PCR; in TCRdb, only in-frame clones are kept and a portion is missing. Of 150,000 or so clones listed, roughly 80% are singletons. The sequenced material came from peripheral blood. These TCRs come from a man older than 75 with acute or convalescent COVID-19.

The J gene is TRBJ1-5, the V gene TRBV10-1; D possibly corresponds to TRBD1 (5 bases). The germline CDR1 and CDR2 sequences are WNHNN and SYGVQD (reference sequence). V lost 0 bases and J 2 bases, leaving 11 bases between the germline ends. The CDR3 loop spans 16 amino acids. The CDR3 DNA follows: TGCGCCAGCAGTGAGTCGGTAGGGGAAGGCAATCAGCCCCAGCATTTT. Protein product: CASSESVGEGNQPQHF.

The chain joins TRBV5-1 to TRBJ2-1; weak D call: TRBD1 (5 bases). V lost 5 bases and J lost 3, with 12 bases in between. Germline CDR1 and CDR2: SGHRS and YFSETQ. The CDR3 has 14 residues. DNA of the CDR3: TGCGCCAGCAGAGACGTCGACAGCTACAATGAGCAGTTCTTC. It translates to CASRDVDSYNEQFF.

V gene TRBV9 combines with J gene TRBJ2-7, with D unclear. V shed 0 bases and J shed 7 bases, with 14 bases lying between them. CDR3 length equals 14 residues. Per the germline V gene, CDR1 is SGDLS and CDR2 is YYNGEE. CDR3 DNA: TGTGCCAGCAGCGTAGGATCCGGGTCTCGGGAGCAGTACGTC. Its protein is CASSVGSGSREQYV.

The chain has TRBV28 and TRBJ2-7; maybe TRBD2 (6 bases). Between the trimmed V and J ends, which lost 6 bases and 7 bases, there was a span of 16 bases. This CDR3 contains 13 residues. Per the germline V gene, CDR1 is MDHEN and CDR2 is SYDVKM. The CDR3 loop reads CASSPTGVGEQYV. The CDR3 DNA sequence: TGTGCCAGCAGCCCAACGGGGGTGGGGGAGCAGTACGTC.

The rearrangement links TRBV7-9 to TRBJ1-2; 9 bases align to TRBD1. This CDR3 has 14 amino acids. Trimming removed 5 bases from V and 7 bases from J; junction bases left unmatched: 8. The germline V gene encodes CDR1 SEHNR and CDR2 FQNEAQ (reference sequence). CDR3 coding DNA: TGTGCCAGCAGCACAACAGGGGGCGAGGCTGGCTACACCTTC. Translated, it gives CASSTTGGEAGYTF.

V usage is TRBV2 and J usage is TRBJ1-2; tentative D call: TRBD1 (6 bases). Germline V gene data show CDR1 as SNHLY and CDR2 as FYNNEI. The CDR3 spans 14 residues. The V and J ends lost 6 bases and 2 bases respectively, with 13 bases between them. DNA for the CDR3: TGTGCCAGCAGCGGGACATGGCTGAACTATGGCTACACCTTC. Amino acids: CASSGTWLNYGYTF.

The chain employs TRBV28 and TRBJ2-3, with 9 bases that match TRBD2. There are 15 residues in the CDR3. Germline CDR1 MDHEN, CDR2 SYDVKM. The J segment lost 2 bases and the V segment lost 5 bases, leaving 5 bases of the junction unmatched. The CDR3 here is CASSTGTSPTDTQYF. CDR3 sequence (DNA): TGTGCCAGCAGTACAGGGACTAGCCCCACAGATACGCAGTATTTT.

This clone was picked up one time. The rearrangement joins TRBV5-1 to TRBJ2-1, with TRBD1 matching over 7 bases. CDR3 size: 14 residues. J lost 6 bases, V lost 5 bases, and 8 bases had no gene match. Germline-derived CDR1 and CDR2 are SGHRS and YFSETQ. CDR3 bases: TGCGCCAGCAGTCCCGGACAGGCCCCCAATGAGCAGTTCTTC. This gives the protein CASSPGQAPNEQFF.

This clone appeared a single time. The V and J genes are TRBV21-1 and TRBJ2-1; TRBD2 is the table's D call, not checked against the DNA. TRBV21-1 is a known pseudogene. The CDR3 extends over 16 amino acids. The CDR3 sequence: CASSKPRRGGCREQFF. CDR3 coding DNA: TGTGCCAGCAGCAAGCCTCGGCGGGGGGGCTGCAGGGAGCAGTTCTTC.

This clone was seen ten or more times. In nucleotides, the CDR3 is TGTGCCAGCACCGGGGGGCTATTTAGCTACGAGCAGTACTTC. Translating it yields CASTGGLFSYEQYF. The V call is TRBV6-5, the J call TRBJ2-7, with D tentatively TRBD2 (7 bases). The V end lost 7 bases, the J end lost 3 bases, and 16 bases lay between the germline ends. The CDR3 totals 14 residues. Per germline, CDR1 MNHEY and CDR2 SVGAGI.

The J gene is TRBJ2-1, the V gene TRBV27; TRBD1 might be the D (7 bases). CDR1 MNHEY and CDR2 SMNVEV come from the germline V gene (reference sequence). V was shortened by 6 bases and J by 2 bases, with 17 bases between the two germline ends. The CDR3 consists of 16 residues. The CDR3 is CASSHRRGTAYNEQFF. The DNA of the CDR3 is TGTGCCAGCAGCCACCGACGCGGGACAGCCTACAATGAGCAGTTCTTC.

The chain is built from TRBV24-1 and TRBJ1-5, with D unresolved. The V gene's germline CDR1 is KGHDR and CDR2 SFDVKD. Trimming took 5 bases from V and 2 from J, leaving 6 bases between them. The CDR3 is 13 amino acids. CDR3 bases: TGTGCCACCAGTGTCGGGGGCAATCAGCCCCAGCATTTT. Its translation is CATSVGGNQPQHF.

The chain is built from TRBV12-3 or TRBV12-4 and TRBJ2-1; 11 bases agree with TRBD2. This CDR3 spans 12 amino acids. V gave up 9 bases and J gave up 10 bases; unmatched junction bases: 5. The CDR3 here is CARTSGEKEQFF. The CDR3 DNA is TGTGCCAGGACTAGCGGGGAGAAGGAGCAGTTCTTC.

This chain uses TRBV29-1 with TRBJ2-7; perhaps TRBD1 as D (6 bases). Trimming left V 4 bases short and J 6 bases short, with 16 bases between. Germline V lookup: CDR1 SQVTM, CDR2 ANQGSEA. CDR3 size: 13 residues. This CDR3 is CSVGKQGGGEQYF. CDR3 coding DNA: TGCAGCGTTGGGAAACAGGGTGGCGGCGAGCAGTACTTC.

The chain is built from TRBV6-5 and TRBJ1-4, with 9 positions matching TRBD1. Germline CDR1 reads MNHEY; CDR2 reads SVGAGI. The trim removed 6 bases at V and 7 bases at J, leaving 9 bases unmatched. The CDR3 loop spans 15 amino acids. CDR3 region: CASRKSDRGGEKLFF. Here the CDR3 DNA reads TGTGCCAGCAGAAAATCGGACAGGGGCGGTGAAAAACTGTTTTTT.

The chain combines TRBV11-2 with TRBJ1-2, with 7 bases fitting TRBD1. Per germline, CDR1 SGHAT and CDR2 FQNNGV. After removal of 6 bases from V and 7 bases from J, the junction contained 5 bases not matched to a gene. CDR3 length: 12 amino acids. DNA of the CDR3: TGTGCCAGCAGTTCCCAGGGGGGTGGCTACACCTTC. Protein product: CASSSQGGGYTF.

This sequence joins TRBV19 and TRBJ1-5; 11 bases line up with TRBD1. The trim removed 9 bases at V and 4 bases at J, leaving 2 bases unmatched. Germline CDR1 is LNHDA and CDR2 is SQIVND (reference sequence). CDR3 size: 13 residues. The CDR3 DNA follows: TGTGCCAGCGGACAGGGGGCTAATCAGCCCCAGCATTTT. Translating gives CASGQGANQPQHF.

The sample holds a few counts of this clone. The chain links TRBV11-2 to TRBJ1-6, with 11 bases matching TRBD1. This CDR3 has 19 residues. Germline values: CDR1 SGHAT, CDR2 FQNNGV. Trimming at V came to 5 bases and at J to 7 bases, leaving 16 bases not matched to a gene. CDR3 protein: CASSLTGTTGTGGNSPLHF. For the CDR3, the DNA is TGTGCCAGCAGCCTTACCGGGACCACTGGGACAGGGGGGAATTCACCCCTCCACTTT. The variable domain in full, completed from reference TRBV11-2 and TRBJ1-6, reads EAGVAQSPRYKIIEKRQSVAFWCNPISGHATLYWYQQILGQGPKLLIQFQNNGVVDDSQLPKDRFSAERLKGVDSTLKIQPAKLEDSAVYLCASSLTGTTGTGGNSPLHFGNGTRLTVT.

The chain is built from TRBV3-1 (or the pseudogene TRBV3-2) and TRBJ2-2, with a weak D call TRBD2 (6 bases). The germline V and J ends were trimmed by 4 bases and 0 bases, with 6 bases remaining between them. CDR1 LGHDT and CDR2 YNNKEL come from the germline V gene (reference sequence). The CDR3 is made up of 14 amino acids. The CDR3 coding sequence is TGTGCCAGCAGCCGGGACTCGAACACCGGGGAGCTGTTTTTT. This sequence encodes CASSRDSNTGELFF.

The rearrangement links TRBV7-8 to TRBJ1-5; TRBD1 aligns across 9 bases. This CDR3 is built from 20 residues. Germline V gene lookup returns CDR1 SGHVS and CDR2 FQNEAQ. Trimming at V came to 1 base and at J to 3 bases, leaving 16 bases not matched to a gene. The CDR3 sequence is CASSLEARTGAPSTNQPQHF. As DNA, the CDR3 is TGTGCCAGCAGCTTAGAGGCTCGGACAGGGGCCCCTTCGACCAATCAGCCCCAGCATTTT.

The chain joins TRBV5-1 to TRBJ1-6, with D possibly being TRBD1 (5 bases). CDR1 and CDR2 from the germline V gene are SGHRS and YFSETQ. V shed 3 bases and J shed 4 bases, with 8 bases lying between them. CDR3 size: 14 residues. CDR3 sequence (DNA): TGCGCCAGCAGCTCGACAGTTTATAATTCACCCCTCCACTTT. The encoded protein is CASSSTVYNSPLHF.